These 5 T cell receptor beta chains were all obtained from the same sample, sequenced in a study of blood T cell repertoires in COVID-19. Method: immunoSEQ multiplex PCR; TCRdb's copy keeps in-frame clones and lacks some. The sample has 150,000 to 180,000 clones, just under 85% seen once. Sequenced: peripheral blood. The receptors were gathered from a woman aged 55-75 years with acute or convalescent COVID-19.

The chain carries TRBV11-1 and TRBJ1-1; TRBD1 aligns across 7 bases. CDR1 and CDR2 from the germline V gene are SGHAT and FQDESV (reference sequence). V lost 4 bases to trimming and J lost 7 bases; unmatched junction nucleotides: 9. CDR3 size: 14 residues. The CDR3, as DNA: TGTGCCAGCAGCTCTAGGTCTTCAGGGGGTGAAGCTTTCTTT. It yields the protein CASSSRSSGGEAFF.

This clone was observed a few times. This chain links TRBV28 with TRBJ1-3, with 7 bases aligning to TRBD1. The length of the CDR3 is 16 residues. The V and J ends lost 10 bases and 5 bases, in that order; junction bases with no gene match: 17. Germline V lookup: CDR1 MDHEN, CDR2 SYDVKM. CDR3 DNA: TGTGCCACTAGTCTCAAGGGGGCAGGGCCACGAAACACCATATATTTT. This gives the protein CATSLKGAGPRNTIYF.

The chain recombines TRBV5-1 with TRBJ1-3; D is unresolved. This CDR3 spans 14 amino acids. Germline CDR1 reads SGHRS; CDR2 reads YFSETQ. V lost 1 base and J 2 bases, leaving 7 bases between the germline ends. For the CDR3, the DNA is TGCGCCAGCAGCTTGAGTCAGACTGGAAACACCATATATTTT. Translating gives CASSLSQTGNTIYF.

The chain carries TRBV7-9 and TRBJ1-3; 10 bases are shared with TRBD1. With V trimmed by 3 bases and J by 2 bases, 4 bases remained unmatched. Germline values: CDR1 SEHNR, CDR2 FQNEAQ (reference sequence). This CDR3 is 16 amino acids long. CDR3: CASSLTGGIAGNTIYF. The DNA for the CDR3 is TGTGCCAGCAGCTTGACAGGGGGCATCGCTGGAAACACCATATATTTT.

The chain is built from TRBV7-9 and TRBJ2-1; D call uncertain. Trimming left V 1 base short and J 0 bases short, with 7 bases between. Germline CDR1 is SEHNR and CDR2 is FQNEAQ (reference sequence). The CDR3 covers 15 residues. The CDR3 sequence: CASSLESSSYNEQFF. Written as DNA, the CDR3 is TGTGCCAGCAGCTTAGAGTCTAGCTCCTACAATGAGCAGTTCTTC.